These 3 T cell receptor beta chains share one sample of origin, sequenced in a study of shared clonotypes between healthy human individuals. Only in-frame clones appear in the TCRdb table, and some are missing; sequencing was by immunoSEQ multiplex PCR. The profile shows 850,000 to 1,200,000 clones, about 75% of them singletons. Sequencing was done on a sample of memory CD4+ T cells sorted from blood. As for subset: CD45RA-negative fraction. The source of these receptors is a man in his late teens or twenties in good health.

This clone was seen a single time. Other DNA sequences within the sample encode an identical CDR3. J is TRBJ2-7 and V is TRBV5-1; a weak D match, TRBD2 (5 bases). CDR1 SGHRS and CDR2 YFSETQ come from the germline V gene. V was clipped by 0 bases and J by 0 bases, with 10 bases between them. The CDR3 runs 15 residues. The CDR3 spells CASSLGPGSSYEQYF. The CDR3 DNA is TGCGCCAGCAGCTTGGGGCCGGGATCCTCCTACGAGCAGTACTTC. Full variable domain (missing parts from reference TRBV5-1 and TRBJ2-7): KAGVTQTPRYLIKTRGQQVTLSCSPISGHRSVSWYQQTPGQGLQFLFEYFSETQRNKGNFPGRFSGRQFSNSRSEMNVSTLELGDSALYLCASSLGPGSSYEQYFGPGTRLTVT.

The chain has TRBV29-1 and TRBJ2-2, with D possibly matching TRBD2 (5 bases). The CDR3 runs to 12 residues. CDR1 is SQVTM and CDR2 is ANQGSEA in the germline V gene. The ends were cut back, 6 bases at V and 5 bases at J, with 10 bases in the middle. The CDR3 protein is CSVEEQTGELFF. CDR3 coding DNA: TGCAGCGTGGAGGAGCAGACCGGGGAGCTGTTTTTT.

CDR3 residues: CAWSHSGGMITGELFF. The CDR3 DNA is TGTGCCTGGAGTCATAGCGGGGGGATGATCACCGGGGAGCTGTTTTTT. The chain uses TRBV30 and TRBJ2-2; 10 positions match TRBD2. CDR3 size: 16 residues. Germline CDR1 GTSNPN, CDR2 SVGIG (reference sequence). With 2 bases clipped from V and 4 bases from J, the junction kept 7 bases outside the gene matches.